These 4 T cell receptor beta chains originate from one sample sequenced in a study of OX40 agonist ivuxolimab in advanced cancers. The data were produced by immunoSEQ multiplex PCR, yet TCRdb's version contains in-frame clones alone and is incomplete. The table shows approximately 76,000 clones, with around nine tenths occurring only once. The specimen comprised CD4+ or CD8+ T cells sorted from blood, sampled in a trial of the OX40 agonist ivuxolimab. These receptors came from an adult with an advanced solid tumor such as melanoma, head and neck, liver or kidney cancer.

This clone turned up a few times. The V call is TRBV4-3, the J call TRBJ1-5; possibly TRBD1 for D (5 bases). The germline V gene encodes CDR1 LGHNA and CDR2 YSLEER. The CDR3 is 15 amino acids. The V end lost 0 bases, the J end lost 9 bases, and 15 bases lay between the germline ends. The CDR3 DNA reads as TGCGCCAGCAGCCAAGACAGGGTTGGGGGGAGGCCCCAGCATTTT. Its protein is CASSQDRVGGRPQHF.

V usage is TRBV5-4 and J usage is TRBJ2-3; TRBD2 matches 8 bases. The CDR3 length is 13 residues. Germline assignment: CDR1 SGHNT and CDR2 YYREEE (reference sequence). The ends lost 4 bases at V and 8 bases at J; junction bases unmatched: 6. The CDR3 here is CASSGGLVPTQYF. CDR3 nucleotide sequence: TGTGCCAGCAGCGGGGGACTAGTCCCTACGCAGTATTTT.

CDR3 DNA: TGTGCCAGCAGTCGCGGACCGGACGAGCAGTACTTC. Translating gives CASSRGPDEQYF. The chain has TRBV28 and TRBJ2-7; no reliable D call. From germline, CDR1 is MDHEN and CDR2 SYDVKM. V lost 5 bases and J 5 bases, leaving 10 bases between the germline ends. The CDR3 totals 12 residues.

V usage is TRBV9 and J usage is TRBJ2-5, with 12 bases lining up with TRBD1. The CDR3 is made up of 17 amino acids. Germline V lookup: CDR1 SGDLS, CDR2 YYNGEE. Unmatched junction bases numbered 10, after V lost 3 bases and J lost 4 bases. The CDR3 bases are TGTGCCAGCAGCGCAGATCCCGGGACAGGGGGCAGAGAGACCCAGTACTTC. This codes for CASSADPGTGGRETQYF.